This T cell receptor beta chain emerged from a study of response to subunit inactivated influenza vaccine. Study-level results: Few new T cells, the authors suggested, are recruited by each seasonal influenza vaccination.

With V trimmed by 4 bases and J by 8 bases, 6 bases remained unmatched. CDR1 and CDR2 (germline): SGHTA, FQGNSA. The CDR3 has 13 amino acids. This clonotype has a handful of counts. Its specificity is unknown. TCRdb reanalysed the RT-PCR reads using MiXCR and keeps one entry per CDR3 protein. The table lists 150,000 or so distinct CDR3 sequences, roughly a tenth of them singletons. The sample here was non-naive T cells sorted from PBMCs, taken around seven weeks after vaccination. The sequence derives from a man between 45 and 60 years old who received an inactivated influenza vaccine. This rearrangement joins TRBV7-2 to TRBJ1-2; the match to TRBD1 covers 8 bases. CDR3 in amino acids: CASSWAGGRGYTF. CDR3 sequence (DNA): TGTGCCAGCAGCTGGGCAGGGGGCAGAGGCTACACCTTC.